Shown below are 13 T cell receptor beta chains from a single sample sequenced in a study of identical twins (TCRdb year 2016). Library preparation was by 5' RACE. Sequencer: Illumina HiSeq 2000. The raw public reads went through TCRdb reprocessing: fastp at Q25, MiXCR clone calling, in-frame beta chains kept. A single entry per CDR3 protein holds the most common genes and DNA from its merged rows. The sample includes about 160,000 distinct CDR3 sequences, with 3.5% observed a single time. The ten largest clonotypes hold around 8.1% of the sample. Input material: memory T cells sorted from blood. The meaning of the sample's cell subset or site label: CD45RO+ enriched T cells. Receptors were obtained from a man in his late teens or twenties in good health.

This clonotype was seen many times. This sequence joins TRBV20-1 and TRBJ2-1; TRBD1 matches at 7 bases. V gave up 0 bases and J gave up 0 bases; unmatched junction bases: 17. In germline, CDR1 is DFQATT, CDR2 SNEGSKA (reference sequence). CDR3 size: 20 residues. This CDR3 is CSARDRRGGLAVSSYNEQFF. The CDR3 region has the DNA TGCAGTGCTAGAGATCGTAGAGGGGGCCTAGCCGTCAGCTCCTACAATGAGCAGTTCTTC.

Many counts were recorded for this clonotype. The gene calls are TRBV29-1 and TRBJ2-1; 8 bases agree with TRBD2. Germline CDR1 reads SQVTM; CDR2 reads ANQGSEA. V lost 5 bases and J lost 10; bases outside the gene matches: 19. The CDR3 contains 16 residues. The CDR3 sequence: CSVLLFGLAGREEQFF. As DNA, the CDR3 is TGCAGCGTTCTTTTGTTCGGGCTAGCGGGCCGAGAAGAGCAGTTCTTC.

This clonotype was seen many times. V gene TRBV7-2 combines with J gene TRBJ2-7; the D is unclear. V was trimmed by 5 bases and J by 2 bases, leaving 16 bases between them. This CDR3 spans 15 amino acids. Germline V gene data show CDR1 as SGHTA and CDR2 as FQGNSA. The CDR3 region is CASSPVGLNTYEQYF. CDR3 nucleotides: TGTGCCAGCAGCCCGGTCGGGCTCAATACCTACGAGCAGTACTTC.

The sample holds many counts of this clonotype. The V gene is TRBV9, the J gene TRBJ2-3, with TRBD2 matching 10 bases. V was clipped by 3 bases and J by 5 bases; unmatched bases: 9. CDR1 and CDR2 from the germline V gene are SGDLS and YYNGEE. This CDR3 has 16 residues. For the CDR3, the DNA is TGTGCCAGCAGCGAAGAAGGGCTAGCGGGAGAAGATACGCAGTATTTT. Its translation: CASSEEGLAGEDTQYF.

This clonotype was recorded many times. V and J are TRBV12-3 or TRBV12-4 and TRBJ1-2, with TRBD1 identical over 8 bases. The CDR3 totals 14 residues. The V segment lost 5 bases and the J segment 3 bases; nucleotides outside the gene matches: 5. The CDR3 DNA follows: TGTGCCAGCAGTACGACAGGGGACCACTATGGCTACACCTTC. Amino acid sequence: CASSTTGDHYGYTF.

This clonotype was seen ten or more times. V usage is TRBV20-1 and J usage is TRBJ1-5, with TRBD1 matching 7 bases. The CDR3 is 14 residues long. Trimming removed 3 bases from V and 7 bases from J; junction bases left unmatched: 9. Germline-derived CDR1 and CDR2 are DFQATT and SNEGSKA (reference sequence). The CDR3 protein is CSASTRQGRQPQHF. CDR3 coding DNA: TGCAGTGCTAGCACCCGACAGGGCCGGCAGCCCCAGCATTTT.

This clonotype was detected ten times or more. The chain combines TRBV5-1 with TRBJ2-1, with 9 positions matching TRBD1. Germline-derived CDR1 and CDR2 are SGHRS and YFSETQ. V gave up 0 bases and J gave up 9 bases; unmatched junction bases: 10. The CDR3 sequence is 16 residues long. DNA for the CDR3: TGCGCCAGCAGCTTGGTGGGGACAGGGTCTTTTGCTGAGCAGTTCTTC. Translation gives CASSLVGTGSFAEQFF.

V usage is TRBV5-1 and J usage is TRBJ2-7, with D possibly being TRBD2 (6 bases). Trimming took 0 bases from V and 9 from J, leaving 16 bases between them. The V gene's germline CDR1 is SGHRS and CDR2 YFSETQ. CDR3 length: 14 residues. The CDR3 is CASSLGGGGAWQYF. DNA for the CDR3: TGCGCCAGCAGCTTGGGGGGAGGAGGGGCGTGGCAGTACTTC.

This clonotype has only a few counts. This may arise from a read error, as a much more abundant clone is one base away. CDR3 DNA: TGCAGTGCCCGAGGGTCTAGCGGCGAGCAGTTCTTC. Translation gives CSARGSSGEQFF. This chain uses TRBV20-1 with TRBJ2-1; 7 bases are a match to TRBD2. The V gene's germline CDR1 is DFQATT and CDR2 SNEGSKA (reference sequence). CDR3 length: 12 amino acids. V was pared by 6 bases and J by 10 bases, with 9 bases of the junction left unmatched.

The chain employs TRBV11-2 and TRBJ2-5, with TRBD2 matching over 14 bases. Looked up from germline, CDR1 is SGHAT and CDR2 is FQNNGV. The CDR3 totals 18 residues. The V gene end was trimmed by 4 bases and the J gene end by 5 bases; junction bases not matched to a gene: 12. The CDR3 loop is CASSSTRLAGGPTETQYF. CDR3 nucleotides: TGTGCCAGCAGCTCCACCCGACTAGCGGGAGGGCCTACGGAGACCCAGTACTTC.

The sample holds many counts of this clonotype. The gene calls are TRBV7-2 and TRBJ1-5; 7 bases line up with TRBD1. V trimming: 5 bases; J trimming: 2 bases; junction bases outside the gene matches: 9. Germline V CDR1 and CDR2: SGHTA, FQGNSA. CDR3 length equals 16 residues. CDR3: CASSLMRGRGNQPQHF. Here the CDR3 DNA reads TGTGCCAGCAGCCTCATGAGGGGGCGCGGCAATCAGCCCCAGCATTTT.

This clonotype was counted many times. The chain joins TRBV6-1 to TRBJ2-1; D call uncertain. V shed 2 bases and J shed 12 bases, with 5 bases lying between them. CDR3 length equals 10 residues. Germline V CDR1 and CDR2: MNHNS, SASEGT. CDR3 amino acids: CASSESVQFF. The CDR3 nucleotides read TGTGCCAGCAGTGAAAGTGTGCAGTTCTTC.

The chain combines TRBV7-9 with TRBJ2-7; no clear D gene. CDR3 size: 15 residues. Trimming cost V 1 base and J 4 bases, with 14 bases left between them. Germline CDR1 reads SEHNR; CDR2 reads FQNEAQ (reference sequence). The CDR3: CASSLGSWQPYEQYV. Here the CDR3 DNA reads TGTGCCAGCAGCTTAGGCTCTTGGCAGCCTTACGAGCAGTACGTC.